This T cell receptor beta chain appears in the sequencing data of a study of blood T cell repertoires in COVID-19. Looking at the study overall: Specimens from acute and convalescent COVID-19 originated in the United States, Italy and Spain. The cDNA or gDNA used as material had been derived from T cells, B-cell-depleted T cells, or PBMCs.

Per the authors' pipeline: Scientists estimated how many nucleated cells there were by amplifying reference gene primers. Libraries were prepared by immunoSEQ multiplex PCR; TCRdb keeps only in-frame clonotypes and omits some of them. The V and J calls and clone size were taken over from that table, and D and trimming were inferred from the DNA. Altogether about 200,000 clones are present, over 70% being singletons, with the ten largest covering less than 7%. This CDR3 has 16 amino acids. Germline loops: CDR1 LGHDT, CDR2 YNNKEL (reference sequence). The J segment lost 5 bases and the V segment lost 5 bases, leaving 10 bases of the junction unmatched.

The rearrangement links TRBV3-1 (or the pseudogene TRBV3-2) to TRBJ2-1; 9 bases agree with TRBD1. Sequences were obtained from peripheral blood. The receptor was derived from an older woman with acute or convalescent COVID-19. The CDR3 sequence is CASSGPRTGAHNEQFF. Written as DNA, the CDR3 is TGTGCCAGCAGCGGGCCCCGGACAGGGGCCCACAATGAGCAGTTCTTC.